This T cell receptor beta chain appears in the sequencing data of a study of cytotoxic CD8 clonotypes in ibrutinib-treated CLL. About the study: The authors obtained response samples at a median of roughly twelve months of treatment, range 6 to 36. Sample averages reached 250,000 to 300,000 productive templates and almost 95,000 productive rearrangements. Overall study findings and caveats: Sustained-remission and progressing patients diverged in sampling times. Public clonotypes (which were uncommon) either contracted or remained stable on treatment.

Per germline, CDR1 SGHDT and CDR2 YYEEEE. The V gene lost 0 bases and the J gene lost 5 bases, with 5 bases spanning the gap. The CDR3 loop spans 12 amino acids. Repertoires were generated with immunoSEQ multiplex PCR, while TCRdb's copy carries only in-frame clones and drops some. The table shows over 120,000 clones, with over 60% occurring only once. This clone was picked up a small number of times. Its antigen is unidentified. The specimen comprised PBMCs, sampled after 12 months of ibrutinib treatment. This TCR came from a human donor with chronic lymphocytic leukemia. The V call is TRBV5-6, the J call TRBJ1-1; D remains unclear. The CDR3 nucleotides are TGTGCCAGCAGCTTGGTCGCTACTGAAGCTTTCTTT. Residues: CASSLVATEAFF.